These 18 T cell receptor beta chains originate from one sample sequenced in a study of cytomegalovirus exposure and HLA in healthy donors. PCR primers comprised 60 Vbeta and 13 Jbeta primers. Sequenced by immunoSEQ multiplex PCR; TCRdb stores in-frame clones only, minus some. The sample consists of around 100,000 clones, roughly 85% of them appearing once. The specimen was PBMCs. The receptors were sampled from a man aged 35 to 55 in good health and CMV-seronegative.

The chain recombines TRBV21-1 with TRBJ1-2. TRBV21-1 is flagged as a pseudogene. The CDR3 has 15 residues. CDR3 sequence: CASTQRRRDHYGYTF. The CDR3 nucleotides are TGTGCCAGCACCCAACGGAGGAGGGATCACTATGGCTACACCTTC.

This clone was observed once. Additional DNA sequences in this sample encode the identical CDR3. This chain connects TRBV29-1 to TRBJ2-3; 11 nucleotides agree with TRBD1. Germline V gene lookup returns CDR1 SQVTM and CDR2 ANQGSEA. The CDR3 spans 17 residues. V was pared by 3 bases and J by 1 base, with 9 bases of the junction left unmatched. In nucleotides, the CDR3 is TGCAGCGTTGAGGGACAGGGGGGAAGGATAGGCACAGATACGCAGTATTTT. Amino acid sequence: CSVEGQGGRIGTDTQYF.

This clone was seen a single time. The V and J genes are TRBV13 and TRBJ1-5, with D possibly matching TRBD1 (6 bases). CDR3 size: 13 residues. Trimming removed 0 bases from V and 11 bases from J, with 11 bases in between. Germline V lookup: CDR1 PRHDT, CDR2 FYEKMQ (reference sequence). The CDR3 DNA reads as TGTGCCAGCAGCTTAGGGCAGGGGAAGACCCAGCATTTT. It encodes CASSLGQGKTQHF.

The chain joins TRBV11-1 to TRBJ2-1, with 7 positions matching TRBD2. With V trimmed by 3 bases and J by 2 bases, 10 bases remained unmatched. There are 17 residues in the CDR3. The V gene's germline CDR1 is SGHAT and CDR2 FQDESV (reference sequence). CDR3 residues: CASSLALAANAYNEQFF. CDR3 DNA sequence: TGTGCCAGCAGCTTGGCCCTAGCGGCGAACGCCTACAATGAGCAGTTCTTC.

The J gene is TRBJ2-3, the V gene TRBV27, with 9 nucleotides matching TRBD1. CDR1 is MNHEY, CDR2 SMNVEV, per germline (reference sequence). V lost 5 bases and J lost 4; bases outside the gene matches: 10. The CDR3 loop spans 16 amino acids. Here the CDR3 reads CASSGVPGQGADTQYF. CDR3 sequence (DNA): TGTGCCAGCAGTGGGGTACCGGGACAGGGAGCAGATACGCAGTATTTT.

The V call is TRBV12-5, the J call TRBJ1-1, with 8 bases aligning to TRBD1. The CDR3 is 16 amino acids. The germline V gene has CDR1 LGHNT and CDR2 FRNRAP. The ends lost 3 bases at V and 1 base at J; junction bases unmatched: 7. The DNA of the CDR3 is TGTGCTAGTGGTTTCTCAGGGGGCAAGGGGAACACTGAAGCTTTCTTT. Its translation: CASGFSGGKGNTEAFF. Full variable domain (outside the CDR3, taken from reference TRBV12-5 and TRBJ1-1): DARVTQTPRHKVTEMGQEVTMRCQPILGHNTVFWYRQTMMQGLELLAYFRNRAPLDDSGMPKDRFSAEMPDATLATLKIQPSEPRDSAVYFCASGFSGGKGNTEAFFGQGTRLTVV.

J is TRBJ1-4 and V is TRBV2; TRBD1 agrees at 8 bases. The CDR3 has 15 amino acids. Germline CDR1 reads SNHLY; CDR2 reads FYNNEI. The CDR3 region has the DNA TGTGCGTCCACCCTTCAGGGGGCGGGGGATGAAAAACTGTTTTTT. This encodes CASTLQGAGDEKLFF.

The chain uses TRBV5-4 and TRBJ1-6; 7 bases agree with TRBD1. The CDR3 is made up of 14 amino acids. Trimming cost V 7 bases and J 5 bases; bases outside gene matches: 6. Germline CDR1 and CDR2: SGHNT and YYREEE (reference sequence). DNA for the CDR3: TGTGCCAGCTCCCGTGACAGGGATAATTCACCCCTCCACTTT. It yields the protein CASSRDRDNSPLHF. Based on the CDR3 plus reference TRBV5-4 and TRBJ1-6, the full variable domain is ETGVTQSPTHLIKTRGQQVTLRCSSQSGHNTVSWYQQALGQGPQFIFQYYREEENGRGNFPPRFSGLQFPNYSSELNVNALELDDSALYLCASSRDRDNSPLHFGNGTRLTVT.

The chain combines TRBV5-1 with TRBJ2-1; 8 bases are shared with TRBD1. The V and J ends lost 4 bases and 8 bases, in that order; junction bases with no gene match: 14. The CDR3 runs 16 residues. In germline, CDR1 is SGHRS, CDR2 YFSETQ. CDR3 sequence reads: CASSLGQVTSVDEQFF. The CDR3 coding sequence is TGCGCCAGCAGCCTGGGACAGGTTACGTCGGTTGATGAGCAGTTCTTC.

This chain connects TRBV12-5 to TRBJ2-1, with D perhaps matching TRBD1 (6 bases). Trimming pared 2 bases from V and 1 base from J, leaving 12 bases between. The CDR3 covers 16 residues. CDR1 and CDR2 (germline): LGHNT, FRNRAP. The CDR3 spells CASGLPLGGSYNEQFF. The CDR3 DNA reads TGTGCTAGTGGTTTGCCGTTAGGGGGATCCTACAATGAGCAGTTCTTC.

The chain joins TRBV19 to TRBJ1-2; 8 positions agree with TRBD1. V shed 3 bases and J 3 bases; nucleotides not matched to a gene: 6. This CDR3 is built from 15 residues. Germline V gene lookup returns CDR1 LNHDA and CDR2 SQIVND (reference sequence). In nucleotides, the CDR3 is TGTGCCAGTAGTATCCGACAGGGGCCCTACTATGGCTACACCTTC. It is translated as CASSIRQGPYYGYTF.

This clone was detected a few times. V and J are TRBV5-6 and TRBJ1-6, with 7 bases matching TRBD1. The germline gives CDR1 SGHDT, CDR2 YYEEEE. The CDR3 spans 14 residues. V was pared by 3 bases and J by 11 bases, with 8 bases of the junction left unmatched. In DNA form, the CDR3 reads TGTGCCAGCAGCTCACCCCCAGGGGGGACACCCCTCCACTTT. Its translation: CASSSPPGGTPLHF.

V usage is TRBV5-1 and J usage is TRBJ2-3; 9 positions agree with TRBD1. The length of the CDR3 is 16 residues. In germline, CDR1 is SGHRS, CDR2 YFSETQ. V trimming: 2 bases; J trimming: 4 bases; junction bases outside the gene matches: 8. CDR3 bases: TGCGCCAGCAGCTTAGAACCGACAGGGGGATCAGATACGCAGTATTTT. This sequence encodes CASSLEPTGGSDTQYF.

V is TRBV14 and J is TRBJ1-2; TRBD1 might be the D (6 bases). The CDR3 is made up of 13 amino acids. V was clipped by 6 bases and J by 8 bases, with 16 bases between them. Germline V CDR1 and CDR2: SGHDN, FVKESK. Here the CDR3 DNA reads TGTGCCAGCAGTGAAGCGGGACAAGCCGGCTACACCTTC. Translated: CASSEAGQAGYTF.

The chain carries TRBV5-5 and TRBJ1-4, with TRBD1 matching 8 bases. CDR3 length: 14 residues. CDR1 and CDR2 from the germline V gene are SGHKS and YYEKEE (reference sequence). V gave up 0 bases and J gave up 6 bases; unmatched junction bases: 1. For the CDR3, the DNA is TGTGCCAGCAGCTTGGACAGGGGGTATGAAAAACTGTTTTTT. This gives the protein CASSLDRGYEKLFF.

The CDR3 nucleotides are TGTGCCACTGCGCTCCGACAGGGCGCCAATCAGCCCCAGCATTTT. Translating it yields CATALRQGANQPQHF. The chain has TRBV6-1 and TRBJ1-5; TRBD1 aligns across 7 bases. The CDR3 length is 15 residues. With V trimmed by 10 bases and J by 3 bases, 12 bases remained unmatched. CDR1 is MNHNS, CDR2 SASEGT, per germline.

The chain recombines TRBV5-4 with TRBJ2-3, with D tentatively TRBD2 (6 bases). CDR1 SGHNT and CDR2 YYREEE come from the germline V gene (reference sequence). This CDR3 has 14 residues. V was pared by 3 bases and J by 5 bases, with 13 bases between. The DNA of the CDR3 is TGTGCCAGCAGCTCAAGACTAGGGGAAGATACGCAGTATTTT. Translating gives CASSSRLGEDTQYF.

The rearrangement uses TRBV10-3 and TRBJ2-7, with no clear D. The CDR3 totals 14 residues. Germline CDR1 ENHRY, CDR2 SYGVKD. V dropped 4 bases and J dropped 2 bases, with 12 bases sitting between them. The CDR3 reads CAISAAGPAYEQYF. The CDR3, as DNA: TGTGCCATCAGTGCCGCAGGCCCGGCCTACGAGCAGTACTTC.